These 2 T cell receptor beta chains were sequenced from one sample in a study of blood T cell repertoires in COVID-19. Using immunoSEQ multiplex PCR, the repertoire was profiled, and TCRdb retains in-frame clones only, with some absent. The data contain about 180,000 clones, about 85% of them singletons. The specimen was peripheral blood. All receptors derive from a woman older than 75 with acute or convalescent COVID-19.

The chain is built from TRBV29-1 and TRBJ2-5, with D tentatively TRBD2 (6 bases). The CDR3 is 13 residues long. V lost 4 bases to trimming and J lost 1 base, with 10 bases between them. Germline CDR1 and CDR2: SQVTM and ANQGSEA. The CDR3 region has the DNA TGCAGCGTTGGGAGGGACTCCCAAGAGACCCAGTACTTC. Amino acid sequence: CSVGRDSQETQYF. The full variable domain, its missing parts supplied by reference TRBV29-1 and TRBJ2-5, is SAVISQKPSRDICQRGTSLTIQCQVDSQVTMMFWYRQQPGQSLTLIATANQGSEATYESGFVIDKFPISRPNLTFSTLTVSNMSPEDSSIYLCSVGRDSQETQYFGPGTRLLVL.

The chain uses TRBV19 and TRBJ2-1, with TRBD2 identical over 7 bases. V lost 1 base and J lost 6; bases outside the gene matches: 9. Germline values: CDR1 LNHDA, CDR2 SQIVND (reference sequence). The CDR3 covers 16 residues. The CDR3 nucleotides read TGTGCCAGTAGTATAGGCGGGCGGGAGAGGGGCAATGAGCAGTTCTTC. Protein sequence: CASSIGGRERGNEQFF.